Listed below are T cell receptor beta chains from one sample, sequenced in a study of Graves' ophthalmopathy and Graves' hyperthyroidism. TCRdb reanalysed the multiplex PCR reads using MiXCR and keeps one entry per CDR3 protein. The sample includes 170,000 or so distinct CDR3 sequences, less than 45% of them seen just once. The sample was peripheral blood. The origin of the receptors is a woman between 35 and 50 years old with Graves' ophthalmopathy. The CDR3 runs from the conserved cysteine through the conserved F or W. The D gene is left open where the match is weak. Where a row states a size, it is once, few, many or the class of an expanded clone; other rows omit it.

size | D | J | V | DNA | CDR3
many | NA | TRBJ2-7 | TRBV14 | TGTGCCTGCCAACAATCGGGTTCCTACGAGCAGTACTTC | CACQQSGSYEQYF
many | TRBD1 | TRBJ2-6 | TRBV25-1 | TGTGCCAGCAGTGAGACAGGGCCCGGGGCCAACGTCCTGACTTTC | CASSETGPGANVLTF
many | NA | TRBJ2-5 | TRBV7-8 | TGTGCCAGCAGAAGAACCATAGGCAGCACAGGAGAGACCCAGTACTTC | CASRRTIGSTGETQYF
many | NA | TRBJ2-2 | TRBV6-2/TRBV6-3 | TGTGCCAGCAAAGAGGTCGCGAACACCGGGGAGCTGTTTTTT | CASKEVANTGELFF
many | NA | TRBJ1-2 | TRBV29-1 | TGCAGCGTTGAGGGGGGGGCTAGCTATGGCTACACCTTC | CSVEGGASYGYTF
NA | NA | TRBJ2-5 | TRBV7-3 | TGTGCCAGCAGCCCCCGCTCAGGGACAATAGAGACCCAGTACTTC | CASSPRSGTIETQYF
NA | NA | TRBJ2-5 | TRBV11-2 | TGTGCCAGCAGCTTCGTCCAAGGGGCTGAGACCCAGTACTTC | CASSFVQGAETQYF
medium-sized | NA | TRBJ1-1 | TRBV12-3/TRBV12-4 | TGTGCCAGCAGTTTAGTCCAGGAGAACACTGAAGCTTTCTTT | CASSLVQENTEAFF
few | TRBD2 | TRBJ2-7 | TRBV6-4 | TGTGCCGCCTTGGGAGGGGTACTTTACGAGCAGTACTTC | CAALGGVLYEQYF
many | NA | TRBJ1-1 | TRBV11-3 | TGTGCCAGCAGCTTAGGGAGACAGAGCACTGAAGCTTTCTTT | CASSLGRQSTEAFF
NA | TRBD1 | TRBJ1-1 | TRBV28 | TGTGCCAGCAGTTTATCCCACCAGGGGGCTGCTTTCTTT | CASSLSHQGAAFF
many | NA | TRBJ1-5 | TRBV28 | TGTGCCAGCAGGGGGCAGCTCAGCCGCCAGCCCCAGCATTTT | CASRGQLSRQPQHF
NA | TRBD1 | TRBJ1-2 | TRBV7-2 | TGTGCCAGCAGCTCCAACAGGGGATTTAACTATGGCTACACCTTC | CASSSNRGFNYGYTF
NA | NA | TRBJ1-1 | TRBV7-3 | TGTGCCAGCAGCTTAAGGGGGGGTGGTACTGAAGCTCTCTTT | CASSLRGGGTEALF
many | NA | TRBJ2-2 | TRBV6-5 | TGTGCCAGCAGTTACGCCCTTACCGGGGAGCTGTTTTTT | CASSYALTGELFF
many | TRBD2 | TRBJ2-7 | TRBV7-3 | TGTGCCAGCAGCGCCTCTAGCGGGAGCTCCTACGAGCAGTACTTC | CASSASSGSSYEQYF
once | NA | TRBJ2-7 | TRBV11-1 | TGTGCCAGCAGCTTAGCGGGTGGGCTTGGTAGGACCGAGCAGTACTTC | CASSLAGGLGRTEQYF
many | NA | TRBJ1-5 | TRBV27 | TGTGCCAGCAGTTATAATAGCAATCAGCCCCAGCATTTT | CASSYNSNQPQHF
many | TRBD1 | TRBJ1-2 | TRBV28 | TGTGCCAGCAGCTACTCTAACAGGGGTAACTATGGCTACACCTTC | CASSYSNRGNYGYTF
many | NA | TRBJ2-7 | TRBV5-1 | TGCGCCAGCAGCTTGGATCCGGGAAAAACCTACGAGCAGTACTTC | CASSLDPGKTYEQYF
NA | TRBD1 | TRBJ2-5 | TRBV6-1 | TGTGCCAGCAGGGGGGACAGGGCGACCCAGTACTTC | CASRGDRATQYF
once | TRBD1 | TRBJ1-2 | TRBV6-2/TRBV6-3 | TGTGCCAGCAGGACCGGGACAGGAATTTATGGCTACACCTTC | CASRTGTGIYGYTF
many | TRBD2 | TRBJ2-5 | TRBV10-3 | TGTGCCATCAGTGTGGGGCTAGCGGGGGGACAACAAGAGACCCAGTACTTC | CAISVGLAGGQQETQYF
NA | NA | TRBJ2-7 | TRBV11-2 | TGTGCCAGCAGCACCACCACGAGGGCCTCACCCCACGAGCAGTACTTC | CASSTTTRASPHEQYF
NA | TRBD1 | TRBJ1-1 | TRBV5-1 | TGCGCCAGCAGCCCTGGGGACAGGGGATGGAACACTGAAGCTTTCTTT | CASSPGDRGWNTEAFF
many | TRBD2 | TRBJ2-7 | TRBV12-3/TRBV12-4 | TGTGCCAGCAGTTGGGCGGGGGGTTCCTACGAGCAGTACTTC | CASSWAGGSYEQYF
NA | NA | TRBJ2-7 | TRBV28 | TGTGCCAGCAGTCGACTAGTTCCCCCCTACGAGCAGTACTTC | CASSRLVPPYEQYF
NA | NA | TRBJ2-7 | TRBV4-1 | TGCGCCAGCAGCCAAGATGCCGGGACCTACGAGCAGTACTTC | CASSQDAGTYEQYF
many | NA | TRBJ2-7 | TRBV4-2 | TGTGCCAGCAGCCAAGGTGTTTTCAACGAGCAGTACTTC | CASSQGVFNEQYF
many | NA | TRBJ1-1 | TRBV30 | TGTGCCTGGAGTGTAGGGAGCGGGGCTGAAGCTTTCTTT | CAWSVGSGAEAFF
many | NA | TRBJ1-6 | TRBV20-1 | TGCAGTGCTAGAGGGTGGGCTGATTCACCCCTCCACTTT | CSARGWADSPLHF
once | TRBD1 | TRBJ1-2 | TRBV7-9 | TGTGCCAGCAGCCGGGACAGGGGTGTTGGCTACACCTTC | CASSRDRGVGYTF
many | NA | TRBJ1-1 | TRBV7-2 | TGTGCCAGCAGCTTAGAGGGGTGGAACACTGAAGCTTTCTTT | CASSLEGWNTEAFF